This T cell receptor beta chain derives from a study of T cells in Graves' hyperthyroidism and ophthalmopathy. The investigators amplified TCR beta CDR3 regions from RNA transcripts. The HTBI primer set drove a first-round RT-PCR of the TCR CDR3. MiXCR was run by TCRdb on the multiplex PCR reads, yielding one entry per CDR3 protein. The sample records about 840,000 distinct CDR3 sequences, roughly 40% being singletons. The germline V and J ends were trimmed by 1 base and 7 bases, with 20 bases remaining between them. The CDR3 length is 16 residues. In germline, CDR1 is SGDLS, CDR2 YYNGEE. This clonotype came up once. The missing conserved phenylalanine or tryptophan at the end of this CDR3 makes a read error likely.

The chain carries TRBV9 and TRBJ1-2; no clear D. The sequenced sample consisted of blood. The sequence was collected from a man between 18 and 35 years old with Graves' hyperthyroidism. CDR3: CASSVNFIGSGGGYTS. CDR3 nucleotides: TGTGCCAGCAGCGTAAACTTCATCGGGTCTGGTGGTGGCTACACCTCC.